The rows below give T cell receptor beta chains drawn from one sample of a study of T cell responses to AZD1222 COVID-19 vaccine. Method: immunoSEQ multiplex PCR; TCRdb's copy keeps in-frame clones and lacks some. Of approximately 150,000 clones listed, over 85% are singletons. The specimen was peripheral blood, collected on day 0 of AZD1222 vaccination. The receptors come from an adult in good health. Both conserved end residues are part of each CDR3. D genes are given only for firm matches. A clone size is listed for some rows: how often the clone was seen (once, few, many), or a class if it is expanded.

size: once
V: TRBV4-2
J: TRBJ1-6
D: .
CDR3: CASSQAGGGQYNSPLHF
DNA: TGTGCCAGCAGCCAAGCCGGGGGGGGCCAATATAATTCACCCCTCCACTTT

size: .
V: TRBV7-6
J: TRBJ2-7
D: .
CDR3: CASSLKSGSSYEQYF
DNA: TGTGCCAGCAGCTTAAAGTCAGGGAGCTCCTACGAGCAGTACTTC

size: .
V: TRBV27
J: TRBJ2-1
D: .
CDR3: CASSSGFPNEQFF
DNA: TGTGCCAGCAGTAGTGGGTTCCCTAATGAGCAGTTCTTC

size: .
V: TRBV10-1
J: TRBJ2-7
D: .
CDR3: CASSPLGGPSYEQYF
DNA: TGCGCCAGCAGCCCTCTGGGGGGGCCCTCCTACGAGCAGTACTTC

size: .
V: TRBV28
J: TRBJ2-7
D: .
CDR3: CASSFQYLRDTSYEQYF
DNA: TGTGCCAGCAGTTTCCAATACCTGCGGGACACCTCCTACGAGCAGTACTTC

size: .
V: TRBV5-8
J: TRBJ2-7
D: .
CDR3: CASSSRSEQYF
DNA: TGTGCCAGCAGCTCCCGGAGCGAGCAGTACTTC

size: .
V: TRBV5-1
J: TRBJ2-7
D: TRBD2
CDR3: CASSLGLAGESSYEQYF
DNA: TGCGCCAGCAGCTTGGGGCTAGCGGGCGAGAGCTCCTACGAGCAGTACTTC

size: .
V: TRBV6-5
J: TRBJ2-3
D: .
CDR3: CASTPGTSSDTQYF
DNA: TGTGCCAGCACCCCGGGGACTTCCTCGGATACGCAGTATTTT

size: .
V: TRBV2
J: TRBJ1-6
D: TRBD1
CDR3: CASRTFSGQGFNSPLHF
DNA: TGTGCCAGCAGGACATTCTCGGGACAGGGATTTAATTCACCCCTCCACTTT

size: .
V: TRBV5-5
J: TRBJ1-6
D: TRBD1
CDR3: CASSPGTDNSPLHF
DNA: TGTGCCAGCAGCCCTGGGACAGACAATTCACCCCTCCACTTT

size: .
V: TRBV7-2
J: TRBJ2-7
D: .
CDR3: CASSPTSYEQYF
DNA: TGTGCCAGCAGCCCTACTAGCTACGAGCAGTACTTC

size: .
V: TRBV3-1/TRBV3-2
J: TRBJ2-7
D: .
CDR3: CASSQDLRADSGYEQYF
DNA: TGTGCCAGCAGCCAAGATCTCCGTGCAGATTCCGGTTACGAGCAGTACTTC

size: .
V: TRBV18
J: TRBJ1-3
D: .
CDR3: CASSPLTFLSSGNTIYF
DNA: TGTGCCAGCTCACCACTGACTTTCCTTTCCTCTGGAAACACCATATATTTT

size: .
V: TRBV4-1
J: TRBJ2-5
D: .
CDR3: CASSQAGSQETQYF
DNA: TGCGCCAGCAGCCAAGCGGGCAGCCAAGAGACCCAGTACTTC

size: .
V: TRBV4-2
J: TRBJ1-4
D: .
CDR3: CASSQPTGGFGEKLFF
DNA: TGTGCCAGCAGCCAACCCACGGGAGGGTTTGGTGAAAAACTGTTTTTT

size: .
V: TRBV14
J: TRBJ1-1
D: .
CDR3: CASSLYSKTNTEAFF
DNA: TGTGCCAGCAGTCTATACAGCAAAACGAACACTGAAGCTTTCTTT

size: .
V: TRBV12-3/TRBV12-4
J: TRBJ2-7
D: .
CDR3: CASTFQSGYEQYF
DNA: TGTGCCAGCACCTTCCAGAGCGGCTACGAGCAGTACTTC

size: .
V: TRBV19
J: TRBJ2-2
D: .
CDR3: CASRRRGSNTGELFF
DNA: TGTGCCAGTAGGCGAAGGGGGTCGAACACCGGGGAGCTGTTTTTT

size: .
V: TRBV27
J: TRBJ1-5
D: TRBD1
CDR3: CASRGQDNQPQHF
DNA: TGTGCCAGCAGAGGACAGGACAATCAGCCCCAGCATTTT

size: .
V: TRBV4-1
J: TRBJ1-4
D: .
CDR3: CASSQEGTNEKLFF
DNA: TGCGCCAGCAGCCAAGAAGGCACTAATGAAAAACTGTTTTTT

size: .
V: TRBV6-5
J: TRBJ2-6
D: .
CDR3: CASSRTAGANVLTF
DNA: TGTGCCAGCAGTCGGACGGCTGGGGCCAACGTCCTGACTTTC

size: .
V: TRBV27
J: TRBJ1-2
D: TRBD1
CDR3: CASSPQGASLEIAF
DNA: TGTGCCAGCAGTCCTCAGGGGGCGTCCCTAGAAATCGCCTTC

size: .
V: TRBV11-3
J: TRBJ2-1
D: TRBD2
CDR3: CASSLGGRPSYNEQFF
DNA: TGTGCCAGCAGCTTGGGCGGGAGGCCATCCTACAATGAGCAGTTCTTC

size: .
V: TRBV19
J: TRBJ2-5
D: .
CDR3: CASSVQGLETQYF
DNA: TGTGCCAGTAGTGTCCAGGGTTTAGAGACCCAGTACTTC

size: .
V: TRBV30
J: TRBJ2-1
D: TRBD2
CDR3: CAWSGLAGLSSYNEQFF
DNA: TGTGCCTGGAGTGGGCTAGCGGGATTGAGCTCCTACAATGAGCAGTTCTTC

size: .
V: TRBV7-6
J: TRBJ2-5
D: TRBD2
CDR3: CASSPIAGGIQETQYF
DNA: TGTGCCAGCAGCCCGATAGCGGGAGGGATTCAAGAGACCCAGTACTTC

size: .
V: TRBV13
J: TRBJ2-2
D: .
CDR3: CASSYLWGEELFF
DNA: TGTGCCAGCAGCTACTTATGGGGGGAGGAGCTGTTTTTT

size: .
V: TRBV29-1
J: TRBJ2-1
D: .
CDR3: CSGVEYNEQFF
DNA: TGCAGCGGAGTGGAGTACAATGAGCAGTTCTTC

size: .
V: TRBV7-9
J: TRBJ2-3
D: .
CDR3: CASSRQKGPTDTQYF
DNA: TGTGCCAGCAGCCGCCAGAAGGGGCCCACAGATACGCAGTATTTT

size: .
V: TRBV3-1/TRBV3-2
J: TRBJ1-6
D: TRBD1
CDR3: CASSSTDRDNSPLHF
DNA: TGTGCCAGCAGCTCAACGGACAGGGATAATTCACCCCTCCACTTT

size: .
V: TRBV4-1
J: TRBJ2-1
D: .
CDR3: CASSQSLTSQGEQFF
DNA: TGCGCCAGCAGCCAATCCCTCACTAGCCAGGGTGAGCAGTTCTTC

size: .
V: TRBV10-1
J: TRBJ2-3
D: TRBD1
CDR3: CASSEGQGATDTQYF
DNA: TGCGCCAGCAGTGAGGGACAGGGGGCCACAGATACGCAGTATTTT

size: .
V: TRBV19
J: TRBJ2-1
D: TRBD2
CDR3: CASSAYSGSSYNEQFF
DNA: TGTGCCAGTAGTGCATATAGCGGGAGCTCCTACAATGAGCAGTTCTTC

size: .
V: TRBV29-1
J: TRBJ1-1
D: .
CDR3: CSVLQGRTEAFF
DNA: TGCAGCGTTCTTCAGGGAAGAACTGAAGCTTTCTTT

size: .
V: TRBV24-1
J: TRBJ2-4
D: .
CDR3: CATSGGGPPGDIQYF
DNA: TGTGCCACCAGTGGTGGGGGACCGCCCGGCGACATTCAGTACTTC

size: .
V: TRBV11-3
J: TRBJ2-1
D: .
CDR3: CASSLGGVVNEQFF
DNA: TGTGCCAGCAGCTTGGGTGGGGTGGTGAATGAGCAGTTCTTC

size: .
V: TRBV5-5
J: TRBJ1-2
D: .
CDR3: CASSLVGQGSAYGYTF
DNA: TGTGCCAGCAGCTTGGTGGGGCAGGGGAGTGCCTATGGCTACACCTTC

size: .
V: TRBV10-2
J: TRBJ2-3
D: .
CDR3: CASSYTGTSTDTQYF
DNA: TGCGCCAGCAGCTATACCGGGACTAGCACAGATACGCAGTATTTT

size: .
V: TRBV3-1/TRBV3-2
J: TRBJ1-1
D: .
CDR3: CASSQVQGEAFF
DNA: TGTGCCAGCAGCCAAGTTCAGGGTGAAGCTTTCTTT

size: .
V: TRBV3-1/TRBV3-2
J: TRBJ2-2
D: .
CDR3: CASSQGSGELFF
DNA: TGTGCCAGCAGCCAGGGGTCCGGGGAGCTGTTTTTT